The T cell receptor (beta chain) described here comes from a study of blood T cell repertoires in COVID-19. The V gene lost 2 bases and the J gene lost 9 bases, with 21 bases spanning the gap. Germline lookup yields CDR1 SGHTS and CDR2 YDEGEE. There are 16 residues in the CDR3. Generated by immunoSEQ multiplex PCR, the TCRdb table keeps only in-frame clones and is missing some. The data hold 300,000 to 350,000 clones, with approximately 86% observed a single time. Sequencing was performed on peripheral blood. This receptor was taken from a man aged 25 to 45 with COVID-19, enrolled during active disease. The gene calls are TRBV5-8 and TRBJ2-1; possible D gene TRBD1, 6 bases. The CDR3 region is CASSLLLSTRGGEQFF. The CDR3 region has the DNA TGTGCCAGCAGCTTACTACTTAGTACCCGAGGGGGTGAGCAGTTCTTC. Full variable domain (remainder filled in from reference TRBV5-8 and TRBJ2-1): EAGVTQSPTHLIKTRGQQATLRCSPISGHTSVYWYQQALGLGLQFLLWYDEGEERNRGNFPPRFSGRQFPNYSSELNVNALELEDSALYLCASSLLLSTRGGEQFFGPGTRLTVL.